Presented here are 32 T cell receptor beta chains from one specimen sequenced in a study of T cell changes during pregnancy in multiple sclerosis. Here immunoSEQ multiplex PCR was the method, and the copy in TCRdb shows in-frame clones only, minus some. Seen here are tens of thousands of clones, 85% to 95% observed once, and the top ten hold 0.99%. The sequencing used peripheral blood, collected in the second trimester of pregnancy. The receptors derive from a female donor in good health, enrolled as a control in a pregnancy study.

This chain's CDR3 is CASDSLTGTGNKYF. As DNA, the CDR3 is TGTGCCAGCGATTCACTCACCGGGACAGGGAATAAGTACTTC. The chain has TRBV6-1 and TRBJ2-7; 9 nucleotides match TRBD1. Germline V CDR1 and CDR2: MNHNS, SASEGT. This CDR3 is 14 amino acids long. Trimming cost V 8 bases and J 11 bases; bases outside gene matches: 16.

The rearrangement uses TRBV5-1 and TRBJ2-7; TRBD1 is a possible D gene (6 bases). The CDR3 is made up of 15 amino acids. Per the germline V gene, CDR1 is SGHRS and CDR2 is YFSETQ. Deletions cut 0 bases from V and 2 bases from J, with 12 bases between. In DNA, the CDR3 is TGCGCCAGCAGCTTGGTGACAGGCGTAACCTACGAGCAGTACTTC. Translated: CASSLVTGVTYEQYF.

V and J are TRBV28 and TRBJ1-5; D not certain. V was clipped by 8 bases and J by 4 bases, with 12 bases between them. There are 13 residues in the CDR3. The V gene's germline CDR1 is MDHEN and CDR2 SYDVKM. CDR3: CASGQVGNQPQHF. The CDR3 bases are TGTGCCAGCGGCCAGGTCGGTAATCAGCCCCAGCATTTT. The full variable domain, with the rest looked up from reference TRBV28 and TRBJ1-5, is DVKVTQSSRYLVKRTGEKVFLECVQDMDHENMFWYRQDPGLGLRLIYFSYDVKMKEKGDIPEGYSVSREKKERFSLILESASTNQTSMYLCASGQVGNQPQHFGDGTRLSIL.

The rearrangement uses TRBV2 and TRBJ2-2, with 9 bases that match TRBD1. Trimming at V came to 4 bases and at J to 4 bases, leaving 1 base not matched to a gene. From germline, CDR1 is SNHLY and CDR2 FYNNEI. The CDR3 spans 14 residues. CDR3: CASSGTGVTGELFF. The CDR3 DNA is TGTGCCAGCAGTGGGACAGGGGTCACCGGGGAGCTGTTTTTT.

This rearrangement joins TRBV7-9 to TRBJ1-2, with TRBD1 matching 8 bases. V lost 1 base and J lost 7; bases outside the gene matches: 8. CDR3 size: 15 residues. Looked up from germline, CDR1 is SEHNR and CDR2 is FQNEAQ (reference sequence). The CDR3 DNA sequence: TGTGCCAGCAGCTTAGTCGAGACAGGGGCACGTGGCTACACCTTC. Translating it yields CASSLVETGARGYTF. The full variable domain, its missing parts supplied by reference TRBV7-9 and TRBJ1-2, is DTGVSQNPRHKITKRGQNVTFRCDPISEHNRLYWYRQTLGQGPEFLTYFQNEAQLEKSRLLSDRFSAERPKGSFSTLEIQRTEQGDSAMYLCASSLVETGARGYTFGSGTRLTVV.

The chain joins TRBV29-1 to TRBJ2-3, with D perhaps TRBD2 (5 bases). This CDR3 contains 14 residues. Trimming stripped 4 bases from V and 4 bases from J, with 15 bases between. Looked up from germline, CDR1 is SQVTM and CDR2 is ANQGSEA. CDR3 bases: TGCAGCGTTGCCGGACTCGTCGGGGCAGATACGCAGTATTTT. Protein product: CSVAGLVGADTQYF.

The chain carries TRBV5-1 and TRBJ2-7, with 9 nucleotides matching TRBD2. Germline CDR1 and CDR2: SGHRS and YFSETQ. The CDR3 is made up of 16 amino acids. The V gene end was trimmed by 4 bases and the J gene end by 5 bases; junction bases not matched to a gene: 13. The CDR3: CASSPNLNSGSDEQYF. The DNA for the CDR3 is TGCGCCAGCAGCCCCAACCTGAATAGCGGGAGTGACGAGCAGTACTTC.

The rearrangement links TRBV29-1 to TRBJ1-4; D ambiguous. Germline-derived CDR1 and CDR2 are SQVTM and ANQGSEA. The CDR3 totals 13 residues. V lost 4 bases, J lost 0 bases, and 6 bases lay in between. The DNA for the CDR3 is TGCAGCGTTGTTTCCGCAACTAATGAAAAACTGTTTTTT. Its translation is CSVVSATNEKLFF.

This chain joins TRBV18 and TRBJ2-3, with D possibly being TRBD1 (5 bases). V shed 1 base and J shed 6 bases, with 11 bases lying between them. CDR1 KGHSH and CDR2 LQKENI come from the germline V gene. CDR3 size: 14 residues. The CDR3 reads CASSPRTRADTQYF. The CDR3 DNA reads TGTGCCAGCTCACCACGGACACGGGCGGATACGCAGTATTTT.

V gene TRBV6-5 combines with J gene TRBJ1-2; D gene uncertain. The CDR3 length is 13 residues. Germline V CDR1 and CDR2: MNHEY, SVGAGI. Trimming shortened V by 5 bases and J by 2 bases, and 9 bases separated the two germline ends. The DNA for the CDR3 is TGTGCCAGCAGTAAAACAGACAACTATGGCTACACCTTC. The encoded protein is CASSKTDNYGYTF.

This chain joins TRBV5-1 and TRBJ2-1; 12 bases are shared with TRBD2. V trimming: 6 bases; J trimming: 3 bases; junction bases outside the gene matches: 1. The CDR3 is 14 residues long. The germline gives CDR1 SGHRS, CDR2 YFSETQ. The CDR3 coding sequence is TGCGCCAGCACGACTAGCGGGGGCTACAATGAGCAGTTCTTC. Translated, it gives CASTTSGGYNEQFF.

The rearrangement joins TRBV4-1 to TRBJ2-7, with 13 bases fitting TRBD2. This CDR3 has 18 amino acids. Germline values: CDR1 MGHRA, CDR2 YSYEKL. V was pared by 4 bases and J by 5 bases, with 14 bases of the junction left unmatched. The CDR3 loop reads CASSRGLAGVIDDDEQYF. CDR3 in DNA: TGCGCCAGCAGCCGAGGACTAGCGGGAGTAATAGACGACGACGAGCAGTACTTC.

J is TRBJ1-2 and V is TRBV2, with D possibly TRBD1 on 5 matching bases. CDR1 and CDR2 from the germline V gene are SNHLY and FYNNEI. V lost 5 bases and J lost 3, with 13 bases in between. This CDR3 spans 14 amino acids. CDR3 residues: CASSRTGDYYGYTF. The CDR3 DNA follows: TGTGCCAGCAGTCGGACCGGGGACTACTATGGCTACACCTTC.

V gene TRBV28 combines with J gene TRBJ2-5, with D possibly TRBD1 on 7 matching bases. This CDR3 contains 18 residues. The V gene lost 6 bases and the J gene lost 4 bases, with 27 bases spanning the gap. Germline lookup yields CDR1 MDHEN and CDR2 SYDVKM. The CDR3 here is CASSLAGQPIILRETQYF. The CDR3 DNA follows: TGTGCCAGCAGCCTGGCGGGACAGCCAATTATCCTAAGAGAGACCCAGTACTTC.

The chain is built from TRBV2 and TRBJ2-1; 11 bases are shared with TRBD2. Germline V CDR1 and CDR2: SNHLY, FYNNEI. The CDR3 runs 16 residues. Germline trimming cut 5 bases from V and 7 bases from J; bases unmatched to any gene: 10. CDR3 sequence (DNA): TGTGCCAGCAGTCGAAGCCTAGCGGGAGGTGTGAATGAGCAGTTCTTC. Translated, it gives CASSRSLAGGVNEQFF.

This rearrangement joins TRBV2 to TRBJ1-2; maybe TRBD1 (5 bases). In germline, CDR1 is SNHLY, CDR2 FYNNEI. CDR3 size: 13 residues. V lost 4 bases and J 3 bases, leaving 9 bases between the germline ends. The CDR3 loop reads CASSVTRDYGYTF. CDR3 bases: TGTGCCAGCAGTGTGACCAGGGACTATGGCTACACCTTC.

The rearrangement joins TRBV18 to TRBJ1-3; TRBD1 matches 8 bases. This CDR3 has 19 residues. V trimming: 2 bases; J trimming: 0 bases; junction bases outside the gene matches: 12. CDR1 KGHSH and CDR2 LQKENI come from the germline V gene. The CDR3 nucleotides read TGTGCCAGCTCACCATTTCGGGGACAAACAGGGGGCTCTGGAAACACCATATATTTT. The encoded protein is CASSPFRGQTGGSGNTIYF.

This clone has a handful of counts. V gene TRBV4-1 combines with J gene TRBJ2-3, with TRBD2 identical over 10 bases. The ends lost 4 bases at V and 1 base at J; junction bases unmatched: 5. The CDR3 is 16 residues long. The germline V gene has CDR1 MGHRA and CDR2 YSYEKL. CDR3 coding DNA: TGCGCCAGCAGCCTCGGACTAGCGGAGGGCACAGATACGCAGTATTTT. This gives the protein CASSLGLAEGTDTQYF.

In this sample, this clone turned up once. CDR3 amino acids: CASSPRTSGEQFF. As DNA, the CDR3 is TGTGCCAGCAGCCCCCGGACTAGCGGTGAGCAGTTCTTC. The chain recombines TRBV7-9 with TRBJ2-1, with 10 bases that match TRBD2. Germline V gene lookup returns CDR1 SEHNR and CDR2 FQNEAQ (reference sequence). Trimming removed 5 bases from V and 9 bases from J; junction bases left unmatched: 4. CDR3 length: 13 amino acids.

This sequence joins TRBV23-1 and TRBJ1-5; 7 nucleotides align to TRBD1. TRBV23-1 carries the ORF label, with uncertain function. The CDR3 loop spans 16 amino acids. With V trimmed by 2 bases and J by 5 bases, 9 bases remained unmatched. The CDR3 bases are TGCGCCAGCAGTCAAAGAAACACGACAGGGCATCAGCCCCAGCATTTT. Translating gives CASSQRNTTGHQPQHF.

This clone was recorded only once. The CDR3 coding sequence is TGTGCCAGCAGCGCCAGATTAGCGGGAGCTGGGGCCAACGTCCTGACTTTC. Its translation: CASSARLAGAGANVLTF. The chain combines TRBV11-2 with TRBJ2-6; 9 nucleotides align to TRBD2. The V and J ends lost 5 bases and 2 bases, in that order; junction bases with no gene match: 7. Germline V lookup: CDR1 SGHAT, CDR2 FQNNGV. This CDR3 region has 17 residues.

The chain joins TRBV7-9 to TRBJ2-7, with no clear D. Between the trimmed V and J ends, which lost 3 bases and 3 bases, there was a span of 6 bases. This CDR3 spans 12 amino acids. CDR1 and CDR2 (germline): SEHNR, FQNEAQ (reference sequence). The chain's CDR3 is CASSFSFYEQYF. The CDR3 nucleotides are TGTGCCAGCAGCTTTTCTTTCTACGAGCAGTACTTC. Using reference TRBV7-9 and TRBJ2-7 for the parts outside the CDR3, the full variable domain is DTGVSQNPRHKITKRGQNVTFRCDPISEHNRLYWYRQTLGQGPEFLTYFQNEAQLEKSRLLSDRFSAERPKGSFSTLEIQRTEQGDSAMYLCASSFSFYEQYFGPGTRLTVT.

V is TRBV6-1 and J is TRBJ2-7, with 9 positions matching TRBD1. Germline values: CDR1 MNHNS, CDR2 SASEGT. V dropped 5 bases and J dropped 2; count of bases not matched to a gene: 7. The CDR3 covers 15 residues. The CDR3 sequence: CASSPPGQGTYEQYF. CDR3 nucleotide sequence: TGTGCCAGCAGTCCTCCGGGACAGGGAACCTACGAGCAGTACTTC.

The chain recombines TRBV5-4 with TRBJ2-5, with no clear D. This CDR3 region has 12 residues. Trimming stripped 0 bases from V and 5 bases from J, with 5 bases between. Germline loops: CDR1 SGHNT, CDR2 YYREEE (reference sequence). CDR3 region: CASSLGRETQYF. The CDR3 DNA reads TGTGCCAGCAGCTTGGGGCGGGAGACCCAGTACTTC.

J is TRBJ2-1 and V is TRBV19; possible D gene TRBD1, 5 bases. The CDR3 runs to 14 residues. Germline loops: CDR1 LNHDA, CDR2 SQIVND (reference sequence). Trimming left V 4 bases short and J 6 bases short, with 13 bases between. The CDR3 sequence: CASSRGPEPNEQFF. CDR3 bases: TGTGCCAGTAGTAGGGGCCCGGAGCCCAATGAGCAGTTCTTC.

The gene calls are TRBV4-2 and TRBJ1-1; the D is unclear. CDR3 length: 13 amino acids. Trimming took 1 base from V and 8 from J, leaving 11 bases between them. Germline CDR1 and CDR2: LGHNA and YNFKEQ. CDR3 DNA sequence: TGTGCCAGCAGCCAAGGCACAGCTCGAGAAGCTTTCTTT. Its protein product is CASSQGTAREAFF.

The chain links TRBV5-1 to TRBJ2-1, with 7 bases lining up with TRBD1. V trimming: 6 bases; J trimming: 2 bases; junction bases outside the gene matches: 14. This CDR3 is 17 amino acids long. Germline lookup yields CDR1 SGHRS and CDR2 YFSETQ. CDR3 protein: CASNQEVTGTAYNEQFF. The CDR3 bases are TGCGCCAGCAACCAAGAAGTAACTGGGACAGCCTACAATGAGCAGTTCTTC.

The chain recombines TRBV28 with TRBJ2-6, with 9 bases fitting TRBD1. The CDR3 has 18 amino acids. V dropped 5 bases and J dropped 0; count of bases not matched to a gene: 8. Germline CDR1 and CDR2: MDHEN and SYDVKM. For the CDR3, the DNA is TGTGCCAGCAGTAGAGGGACAGGGTCAGACTCTGGGGCCAACGTCCTGACTTTC. This gives the protein CASSRGTGSDSGANVLTF.

The rearrangement uses TRBV27 and TRBJ1-1, with TRBD1 matching over 7 bases. This CDR3 comprises 13 residues. Germline CDR1 and CDR2: MNHEY and SMNVEV (reference sequence). J gave up 1 base and V 10 bases, and 6 bases lay outside the gene matches. CDR3 residues: CAIKGGGNTEAFF. Here the CDR3 DNA reads TGTGCCATCAAAGGGGGCGGGAACACTGAAGCTTTCTTT.

J is TRBJ2-2 and V is TRBV9, with 9 bases fitting TRBD2. The J segment lost 4 bases and the V segment lost 4 bases, leaving 5 bases of the junction unmatched. The CDR3 sequence is 15 residues long. From germline, CDR1 is SGDLS and CDR2 YYNGEE. The CDR3 reads CASSPVAGVTGELFF. CDR3 bases: TGTGCCAGCAGCCCCGTAGCGGGAGTCACCGGGGAGCTGTTTTTT. Full variable domain (rest looked up from reference TRBV9 and TRBJ2-2): DSGVTQTPKHLITATGQRVTLRCSPRSGDLSVYWYQQSLDQGLQFLIQYYNGEERAKGNILERFSAQQFPDLHSELNLSSLELGDSALYFCASSPVAGVTGELFFGEGSRLTVL.

About this clone itself: Sequence at one end of the junction differs from germline and may be a read error. V is TRBV28 and J is TRBJ1-2; 7 positions match TRBD1. The CDR3 has 14 amino acids. Per the germline V gene, CDR1 is MDHEN and CDR2 is SYDVKM. CDR3 in DNA: TGTGCCAGCAGTTCCCCCGGGACAGTCTATGACTACACCTTC. Its translation: CASSSPGTVYDYTF.

The gene calls are TRBV4-1 and TRBJ2-1; TRBD2 aligns across 8 bases. Trimming at V came to 0 bases and at J to 4 bases, leaving 11 bases not matched to a gene. The germline V gene has CDR1 MGHRA and CDR2 YSYEKL. This CDR3 has 18 amino acids. CDR3: CASSQDEGTGGGYNEQFF. The CDR3 DNA reads as TGCGCCAGCAGCCAAGATGAAGGCACGGGCGGGGGGTACAATGAGCAGTTCTTC.